These 32 T cell receptor beta chains were all obtained from the same sample, sequenced in a study of CD8 T cells in ankylosing spondylitis. TCRdb itself ran the 5' RACE reads through MiXCR, one entry per CDR3 protein. Of 180,000 or so distinct CDR3 sequences listed, around 10% are singletons. The specimen sequenced was blood, either unsorted or a sorted T cell fraction (not recorded which). The source of these receptors is a male donor with ankylosing spondylitis or in good health (not recorded which).

This clonotype occurred many times. The rearrangement joins TRBV20-1 to TRBJ2-5; D gene ambiguous. CDR1 and CDR2 (germline): DFQATT, SNEGSKA (reference sequence). This CDR3 contains 14 residues. With 3 bases removed from V and 2 bases from J, the gap between germline ends came to 13 bases. CDR3 in DNA: TGCAGTGCTAGTGAATTAGGTATTCAAGAGACCCAGTACTTC. Its protein is CSASELGIQETQYF.

This clonotype was seen many times. The chain links TRBV10-2 to TRBJ2-2; D may be TRBD2 (5 bases). CDR1 WSHSY and CDR2 SAAADI come from the germline V gene. Trimming left V 4 bases short and J 2 bases short, with 11 bases between. The CDR3 has 15 amino acids. The CDR3 sequence is CASSGGRGNTGELFF. DNA for the CDR3: TGCGCCAGCAGTGGTGGGAGAGGCAACACCGGGGAGCTGTTTTTT.

Many counts were recorded for this clonotype. The CDR3 protein is CASSYTGSTEAFF. CDR3 sequence (DNA): TGTGCCAGCAGTTACACAGGGAGCACTGAAGCTTTCTTT. V is TRBV6-5 and J is TRBJ1-1, with D possibly TRBD1 on 6 matching bases. The germline CDR1 and CDR2 sequences are MNHEY and SVGAGI. The CDR3 runs 13 residues. V was trimmed by 2 bases and J by 4 bases, leaving 8 bases between them.

This clonotype was found a few times. The chain couples TRBV2 to TRBJ2-7; D may be TRBD2 (5 bases). The CDR3 has 14 residues. Germline CDR1 SNHLY, CDR2 FYNNEI. Trimming removed 7 bases at V and 0 bases at J, with 13 bases between. CDR3 coding DNA: TGTGCCAGCATGTCTAGCTTAAGCTCCTACGAGCAGTACTTC. Amino acid sequence: CASMSSLSSYEQYF.

The chain links TRBV20-1 to TRBJ1-4; TRBD1 matches at 12 bases. With V trimmed by 1 base and J by 6 bases, 9 bases remained unmatched. Per germline, CDR1 DFQATT and CDR2 SNEGSKA (reference sequence). This CDR3 contains 17 residues. CDR3 DNA: TGCAGTGCTAGAGCCGGGACAGGGGGCTCTGGGGATGAAAAACTGTTTTTT. Translation: CSARAGTGGSGDEKLFF.

This clonotype was counted between two and nine times. The rearrangement links TRBV28 to TRBJ2-5, with D unclear. The germline gives CDR1 MDHEN, CDR2 SYDVKM. The CDR3 is 13 amino acids. Trimming cost V 3 bases and J 4 bases, with 9 bases left between them. The CDR3 DNA is TGTGCCAGCAGTTTCCAGGCGGCAGAGACCCAGTACTTC. Residues: CASSFQAAETQYF.

The rearrangement uses TRBV5-1 and TRBJ2-5, with unresolved D. The V end was cut by 3 bases, the J end by 2 bases, with 20 bases between. This CDR3 contains 17 residues. Germline V lookup: CDR1 SGHRS, CDR2 YFSETQ. DNA of the CDR3: TGCGCCAGCAGCTCGGGTCGGGTGGTCATAGAACAAGAGACCCAGTACTTC. Translation: CASSSGRVVIEQETQYF.

In this sample, this clonotype turned up many times. The V gene is TRBV12-3 or TRBV12-4, the J gene TRBJ2-1; 8 nucleotides match TRBD2. This CDR3 has 16 residues. The trim removed 6 bases at V and 5 bases at J, leaving 12 bases unmatched. In nucleotides, the CDR3 is TGTGCCAGCAGCCGCTTCCTGGCGGGAGGACACAATGAGCAGTTCTTC. It specifies CASSRFLAGGHNEQFF.

This clonotype was counted a few times. The rearrangement links TRBV10-1 to TRBJ2-7; TRBD1 matches 7 bases. Trimming at V came to 2 bases and at J to 4 bases, leaving 2 bases not matched to a gene. There are 13 residues in the CDR3. Germline V gene data show CDR1 as WNHNN and CDR2 as SYGVQD (reference sequence). CDR3 DNA: TGCGCCAGCAGTGAGGCAGGGGGTTACGAGCAGTACTTC. Its translation: CASSEAGGYEQYF.

The table lists this clonotype with many counts. The genes are TRBV20-1 and TRBJ2-5; D not certain. The CDR3 spans 12 residues. Germline values: CDR1 DFQATT, CDR2 SNEGSKA (reference sequence). V was shortened by 8 bases and J by 2 bases, with 12 bases between the two germline ends. The CDR3 reads CSSEFGQETQYF. For the CDR3, the DNA is TGCAGTTCCGAGTTTGGACAAGAGACCCAGTACTTC.

This clonotype was counted at least ten times. CDR3: CASSSTGFPQYF. Written as DNA, the CDR3 is TGTGCCAGCAGCTCAACAGGGTTTCCGCAGTATTTT. This rearrangement joins TRBV11-2 to TRBJ2-3, with a tentative D call TRBD1 (6 bases). Germline CDR1 and CDR2: SGHAT and FQNNGV. The V gene lost 4 bases and the J gene lost 10 bases, with 12 bases spanning the gap. This CDR3 comprises 12 residues.

This chain connects TRBV7-2 to TRBJ1-2, with D uncertain. There are 12 residues in the CDR3. Germline V lookup: CDR1 SGHTA, CDR2 FQGNSA. The V and J ends lost 5 bases and 7 bases respectively, with 11 bases between them. The CDR3, as DNA: TGTGCCAGCAGCGAGGGCCTAAGTGGCTACACCTTC. Translated, it gives CASSEGLSGYTF. The whole variable domain, filled in from reference TRBV7-2 and TRBJ1-2, reads GAGVSQSPSNKVTEKGKDVELRCDPISGHTALYWYRQSLGQGLEFLIYFQGNSAPDKSGLPSDRFSAERTGGSVSTLTIQRTQQEDSAVYLCASSEGLSGYTFGSGTRLTVV.

Ten or more counts support this clonotype. The gene calls are TRBV20-1 and TRBJ1-4; no clear D. CDR3 size: 13 residues. Germline V gene sequence: CDR1 DFQATT, CDR2 SNEGSKA (reference sequence). The V end lost 5 bases, the J end lost 3 bases, and 10 bases lay between the germline ends. In nucleotides, the CDR3 is TGCAGTGCTCCGAGGAGTCCTAATGAAAAACTGTTTTTT. Amino acids: CSAPRSPNEKLFF.

This clonotype came up many times. The genes are TRBV5-6 and TRBJ2-2; D ambiguous. CDR1 is SGHDT and CDR2 is YYEEEE in the germline V gene. The CDR3 is 14 amino acids. V shed 4 bases and J shed 1 base, with 8 bases lying between them. The CDR3 DNA sequence: TGTGCCAGCAGCACGCCAATGAACACCGGGGAGCTGTTTTTT. Amino acids: CASSTPMNTGELFF.

V gene TRBV7-6 combines with J gene TRBJ2-7; 11 bases agree with TRBD2. The germline V gene has CDR1 SGHVS and CDR2 FNYEAQ. The CDR3 totals 19 residues. The trim removed 3 bases at V and 6 bases at J, leaving 19 bases unmatched. The CDR3 region has the DNA TGTGCCAGCAGCTTGGCAACCCCACAGCTTAGCGGGAGGGCAAGCGAGCAGTACTTC. As protein: CASSLATPQLSGRASEQYF. The entire variable domain, with the rest obtained from reference TRBV7-6 and TRBJ2-7, is as follows: GAGVSQSPRYKVTKRGQDVALRCDPISGHVSLYWYRQALGQGPEFLTYFNYEAQQDKSGLPNDRFSAERPEGSISTLTIQRTEQRDSAMYRCASSLATPQLSGRASEQYFGPGTRLTVT.

This clonotype turned up a few times. This chain connects TRBV7-2 to TRBJ2-3; D gene uncertain. V shed 8 bases and J shed 0 bases, with 3 bases lying between them. The germline gives CDR1 SGHTA, CDR2 FQGNSA. The CDR3 consists of 11 residues. The chain's CDR3 is CASASTDTQYF. The DNA for the CDR3 is TGTGCCAGCGCTAGCACAGATACGCAGTATTTT.

This clonotype was counted at least ten times. In DNA form, the CDR3 reads TGCGCCAGCAGCAAGGGGAACAGTGGGTTCTACGAGCAGTACTTC. Translating it yields CASSKGNSGFYEQYF. The chain recombines TRBV4-3 with TRBJ2-7; the D gene is possibly TRBD1 (5 bases). With 5 bases removed from V and 3 bases from J, the gap between germline ends came to 17 bases. Germline loops: CDR1 LGHNA, CDR2 YSLEER. The CDR3 is 15 amino acids.

This clonotype was detected ten times or more. This chain connects TRBV28 to TRBJ2-5; D perhaps matches TRBD1 (5 bases). This CDR3 has 14 amino acids. With 1 base removed from V and 4 bases from J, the gap between germline ends came to 10 bases. CDR1 and CDR2 (germline): MDHEN, SYDVKM. The CDR3 region is CASSLSGWGETQYF. CDR3 nucleotide sequence: TGTGCCAGCAGTTTATCAGGGTGGGGAGAGACCCAGTACTTC.

This clonotype was observed at least ten times. CDR3 nucleotide sequence: TGCAGCGTTAAGCGCAGGAGCAATCAGCCCCAGCATTTT. Its protein product is CSVKRRSNQPQHF. V is TRBV29-1 and J is TRBJ1-5, with D uncertain. This CDR3 is built from 13 residues. V was pared by 5 bases and J by 1 base, with 9 bases between. Per germline, CDR1 SQVTM and CDR2 ANQGSEA. The variable domain in full, completed from reference TRBV29-1 and TRBJ1-5, reads SAVISQKPSRDICQRGTSLTIQCQVDSQVTMMFWYRQQPGQSLTLIATANQGSEATYESGFVIDKFPISRPNLTFSTLTVSNMSPEDSSIYLCSVKRRSNQPQHFGDGTRLSIL.

This clonotype was found a few times. The chain links TRBV9 to TRBJ2-5, with 12 bases lining up with TRBD2. Germline V lookup: CDR1 SGDLS, CDR2 YYNGEE. CDR3 length: 17 residues. The V gene end was trimmed by 4 bases and the J gene end by 2 bases; junction bases not matched to a gene: 9. Written as DNA, the CDR3 is TGTGCCAGCAGCTCCCGCAATGGACTAGCGGGACAAGAGACCCAGTACTTC. This encodes CASSSRNGLAGQETQYF. Variable domain in full (rest from reference TRBV9 and TRBJ2-5): DSGVTQTPKHLITATGQRVTLRCSPRSGDLSVYWYQQSLDQGLQFLIQYYNGEERAKGNILERFSAQQFPDLHSELNLSSLELGDSALYFCASSSRNGLAGQETQYFGPGTRLLVL.

This clonotype showed up just a few times. The J gene is TRBJ2-1, the V gene TRBV7-9; D gene unclear. V gave up 2 bases and J gave up 2 bases, with 13 bases separating them. CDR1 and CDR2 from the germline V gene are SEHNR and FQNEAQ (reference sequence). The CDR3 totals 16 residues. CDR3 residues: CASSLISNVPYNEQFF. The CDR3 coding sequence is TGTGCCAGCAGCTTAATAAGTAATGTCCCCTACAATGAGCAGTTCTTC.

This clonotype was observed many times. The V and J genes are TRBV12-3 or TRBV12-4 and TRBJ2-7, with no clear D. There are 14 residues in the CDR3. Trimming took off 2 bases at V and 0 bases at J, with 8 bases between the two ends. In nucleotides, the CDR3 is TGTGCCAGCAGTTTACTGGGCAGCTCCTACGAGCAGTACTTC. Translation gives CASSLLGSSYEQYF.

In nucleotides, the CDR3 is TGTGCCAGCAGGAGGACTAGCGGGAGCACCGGGGAGCTGTTTTTT. This translates into CASRRTSGSTGELFF. The gene calls are TRBV2 and TRBJ2-2; 13 nucleotides align to TRBD2. V was clipped by 6 bases and J by 4 bases; unmatched bases: 2. The CDR3 extends over 15 amino acids. The germline gives CDR1 SNHLY, CDR2 FYNNEI.

This clonotype was detected many times. The chain combines TRBV5-4 with TRBJ2-3, with TRBD1 matching over 7 bases. Germline loops: CDR1 SGHNT, CDR2 YYREEE (reference sequence). The CDR3 covers 15 residues. V dropped 1 base and J dropped 7; count of bases not matched to a gene: 9. The CDR3 bases are TGTGCCAGCAGCTTGAGGACAGGAGAGGGGAATACGCAGTATTTT. Residues: CASSLRTGEGNTQYF.

This clonotype was counted only a few times. The chain links TRBV7-2 to TRBJ2-7; D gene ambiguous. This CDR3 region has 14 residues. V was shortened by 4 bases and J by 2 bases, with 12 bases between the two germline ends. CDR1 and CDR2 from the germline V gene are SGHTA and FQGNSA. As DNA, the CDR3 is TGTGCCAGCAGCTCCCCGACTGGCACCTACGAGCAGTACTTC. This gives the protein CASSSPTGTYEQYF. Supplemented by reference TRBV7-2 and TRBJ2-7, the full variable domain reads GAGVSQSPSNKVTEKGKDVELRCDPISGHTALYWYRQSLGQGLEFLIYFQGNSAPDKSGLPSDRFSAERTGGSVSTLTIQRTQQEDSAVYLCASSSPTGTYEQYFGPGTRLTVT.

The V gene is TRBV5-4, the J gene TRBJ2-1, with 10 bases aligning to TRBD1. This CDR3 is 15 amino acids long. Germline CDR1 and CDR2: SGHNT and YYREEE (reference sequence). The V and J ends lost 1 base and 8 bases, in that order; junction bases with no gene match: 6. The CDR3 sequence: CASSLTTGGKDEQFF. The CDR3 DNA follows: TGTGCCAGCAGCTTGACGACAGGGGGCAAGGATGAGCAGTTCTTC.

The gene calls are TRBV29-1 and TRBJ2-4, with a tentative D call TRBD1 (6 bases). The ends were cut back, 6 bases at V and 6 bases at J, with 15 bases in the middle. The CDR3 runs to 13 residues. Per the germline V gene, CDR1 is SQVTM and CDR2 is ANQGSEA. The CDR3 sequence is CSVGHQGTNIQYF. CDR3 DNA: TGCAGCGTCGGACATCAGGGGACAAACATTCAGTACTTC.

There are many counts of this clonotype. V and J are TRBV7-9 and TRBJ2-1; 9 bases are a match to TRBD1. The CDR3 length is 14 residues. CDR1 and CDR2 (germline): SEHNR, FQNEAQ (reference sequence). The V and J ends lost 5 bases and 7 bases, in that order; junction bases with no gene match: 6. CDR3 region: CASSDRDRVNEQFF. CDR3 nucleotide sequence: TGTGCCAGCAGCGACCGGGACAGGGTGAATGAGCAGTTCTTC.

This clonotype was recorded a few times. The chain has TRBV7-6 and TRBJ2-3; weak D call: TRBD2 (5 bases). CDR3 length equals 17 residues. CDR1 is SGHVS and CDR2 is FNYEAQ in the germline V gene. V was cut by 1 base and J by 4 bases, with 18 bases left in between. The CDR3 DNA reads as TGTGCCAGCAGCTTAGGTAGTAGCGAGGTTTACCCAGATACGCAGTATTTT. It specifies CASSLGSSEVYPDTQYF.

This clonotype was counted ten times or more. The chain recombines TRBV7-6 with TRBJ2-5, with D possibly called TRBD1 or TRBD2 (5 bases each). The CDR3 contains 14 residues. Germline V gives CDR1 SGHVS, CDR2 FNYEAQ. With 1 base removed from V and 2 bases from J, the gap between germline ends came to 8 bases. CDR3 in amino acids: CASSLGGLQETQYF. DNA of the CDR3: TGTGCCAGCAGCTTAGGGGGGTTACAAGAGACCCAGTACTTC.

This clonotype was seen many times. The genes are TRBV20-1 and TRBJ2-1; 9 bases fit TRBD2. The CDR3 has 14 residues. Trimming cost V 3 bases and J 3 bases; bases outside gene matches: 3. Germline V lookup: CDR1 DFQATT, CDR2 SNEGSKA (reference sequence). Here the CDR3 DNA reads TGCAGTGCTAGGTCTAGCGGGATCTACAATGAGCAGTTCTTC. Translating it yields CSARSSGIYNEQFF.

On this clonotype: This could be a read error, since a much larger clone is one nucleotide away. The chain combines TRBV2 with TRBJ2-1; 10 bases map to TRBD2. This CDR3 region has 18 residues. Germline V gene lookup returns CDR1 SNHLY and CDR2 FYNNEI. V shed 4 bases, J shed 1 base, and the junction held 10 bases outside the gene matches. CDR3 bases: TGTGCCAGCAGTGGACGAGCGGGAGGGCCGTTTTCCTACAATGAGCAGTTCTTC. It yields the protein CASSGRAGGPFSYNEQFF.